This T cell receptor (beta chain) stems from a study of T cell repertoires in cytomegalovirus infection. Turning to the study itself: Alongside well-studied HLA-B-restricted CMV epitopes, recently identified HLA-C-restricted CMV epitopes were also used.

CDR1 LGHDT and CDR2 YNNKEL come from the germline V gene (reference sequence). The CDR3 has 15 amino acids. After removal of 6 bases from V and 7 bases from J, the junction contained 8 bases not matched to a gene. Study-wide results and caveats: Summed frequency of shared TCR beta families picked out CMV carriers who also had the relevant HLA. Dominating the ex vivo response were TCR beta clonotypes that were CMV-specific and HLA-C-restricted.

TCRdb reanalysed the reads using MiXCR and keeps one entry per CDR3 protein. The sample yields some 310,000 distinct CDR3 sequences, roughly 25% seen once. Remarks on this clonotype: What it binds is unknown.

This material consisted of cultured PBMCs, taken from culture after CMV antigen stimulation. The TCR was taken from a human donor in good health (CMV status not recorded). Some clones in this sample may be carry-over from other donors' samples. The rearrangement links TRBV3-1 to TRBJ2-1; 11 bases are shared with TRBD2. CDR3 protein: CASRPTSGSDNEQFF. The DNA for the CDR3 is TGTGCCAGCAGACCTACTAGCGGGAGTGATAATGAGCAGTTCTTC.